The clone carrying this T cell receptor beta chain came up a few times. The germline V gene encodes CDR1 SQVTM and CDR2 ANQGSEA. This CDR3 has 12 residues. The V gene end was trimmed by 4 bases and the J gene end by 7 bases; junction bases not matched to a gene: 3. The data were taken from a study of early T cells in non-severe SARS-CoV-2 infection. About the research overall: The input, bulk RNA from unsorted whole blood, was sequenced, and chains were unpaired.

In the library, individual cDNA molecules carried attached unique molecular identifiers. TCRdb called the 5' RACE reads again in MiXCR, with one record for every CDR3 protein. The sample consists of tens of thousands of distinct CDR3 sequences, around 15% of them appearing once. This sequence joins TRBV29-1 and TRBJ1-4; 7 bases are a match to TRBD1. The clonotype comes from an adult who was a healthcare worker with PCR-confirmed SARS-CoV-2 infection or an uninfected control (not recorded which). Sequenced input: whole blood. As DNA, the CDR3 is TGCAGCGTTGGACAGGGATTTGAAAAACTGTTTTTT. Its protein product is CSVGQGFEKLFF.